This entry lists 2 T cell receptor beta chains sequenced from one sample in a study of human T cells and chemical hapten exposure. Each CDR3 protein gets one entry after TCRdb re-called the RACE reads with MiXCR. The sample lists more than 30,000 distinct CDR3 sequences, over 5.5% occurring once. Noted time point: patch test 1, 2 weeks after DPC sensitization. Treatment meaning: therapeutic diphenylcyclopropenone sensitization with weekly scalp DPC. Unfractionated whole blood was the source from which total RNA was extracted. This material consisted of whole blood, taken in connection with sensitization to the hapten diphenylcyclopropenone (DPC). All receptors derive from a woman in her 30s with alopecia areata. Some clones in this sample may be carry-over from other donors' samples.

The table lists this clonotype with many counts. The V gene is TRBV6-4, the J gene TRBJ2-5; D may match TRBD1 or TRBD2 (5 bases each). Between the trimmed V and J ends, which lost 6 bases and 4 bases, there was a span of 12 bases. The CDR3 spans 13 residues. CDR1 and CDR2 from the germline V gene are MRHNA and SNTAGT. The CDR3: CASSRDHGETQYF. In DNA, the CDR3 is TGTGCCAGCAGCCGGGACCACGGAGAGACCCAGTACTTC.

This clonotype was counted at least ten times. The gene calls are TRBV12-3 or TRBV12-4 and TRBJ2-2; D gene uncertain. The CDR3 contains 13 residues. Trimming pared 3 bases from V and 4 bases from J, leaving 6 bases between. CDR3 protein: CASSFSPTGELFF. CDR3 DNA sequence: TGTGCCAGCAGTTTCTCCCCCACCGGGGAGCTGTTTTTT.